This T cell receptor (beta chain) was captured by sequencing in a study of T cell responses to AZD1222 COVID-19 vaccine. The study's findings and limits: Among the donors, most were white British and more were female, and clonal diversity was possibly underestimated.

Method: immunoSEQ multiplex PCR; TCRdb's copy keeps in-frame clones and lacks some. The data contain about 120,000 clones, approximately 85% of them seen just once; the ten biggest clones take up less than 10%. To note about this clone: Antigen specificity is unknown.

V gave up 3 bases and J gave up 7 bases, with 12 bases separating them. The CDR3 runs 13 residues. Germline V lookup: CDR1 SGHDN, CDR2 FVKESK. The receptor was derived from an adult in good health. Here the sequenced sample was peripheral blood, taken on day 0 of AZD1222 vaccination. The chain employs TRBV14 and TRBJ1-1; possibly TRBD1 for D (5 bases). CDR3 protein: CASSQAVTGEAFF. DNA for the CDR3: TGTGCCAGCAGCCAGGCCGTAACAGGTGAAGCTTTCTTT.